Sequencing of this T cell receptor beta chain was carried out in a study of blood T cell repertoires in COVID-19. Germline V gene lookup returns CDR1 MNHEY and CDR2 SMNVEV (reference sequence). The V gene end was trimmed by 5 bases and the J gene end by 5 bases; junction bases not matched to a gene: 6. This CDR3 is 15 amino acids long. Produced via immunoSEQ multiplex PCR; TCRdb's table is partial and in-frame only. This sample carries tens of thousands of clones, 60% to 85% of them seen once, and the ten largest clones take approximately 23%. The V gene is TRBV27, the J gene TRBJ2-5; 12 nucleotides align to TRBD2. Sequences were obtained from peripheral blood. The TCR was taken from a human donor in a cohort sampled during active COVID-19. DNA for the CDR3: TGTGCCAGCAGTAGGGGACTAGCGGGCTTCGAGACCCAGTACTTC. It yields the protein CASSRGLAGFETQYF.